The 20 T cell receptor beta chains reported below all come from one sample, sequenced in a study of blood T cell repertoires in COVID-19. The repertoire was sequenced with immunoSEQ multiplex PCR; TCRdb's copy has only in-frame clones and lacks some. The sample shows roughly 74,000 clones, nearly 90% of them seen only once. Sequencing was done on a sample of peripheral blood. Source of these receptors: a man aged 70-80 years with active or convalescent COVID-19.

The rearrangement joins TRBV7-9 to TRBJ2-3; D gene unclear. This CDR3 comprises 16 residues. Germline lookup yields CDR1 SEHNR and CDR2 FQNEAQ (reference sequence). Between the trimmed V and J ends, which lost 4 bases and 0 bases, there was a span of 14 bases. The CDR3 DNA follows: TGTGCCAGCAGCTACCAGACTGGTAGTAGCACAGATACGCAGTATTTT. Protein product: CASSYQTGSSTDTQYF.

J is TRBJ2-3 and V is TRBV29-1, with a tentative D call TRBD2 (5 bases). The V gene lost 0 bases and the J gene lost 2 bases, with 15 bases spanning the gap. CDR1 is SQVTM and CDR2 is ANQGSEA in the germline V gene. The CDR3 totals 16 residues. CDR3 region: CSVEDLPGTNTDTQYF. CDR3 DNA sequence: TGCAGCGTTGAAGATTTGCCGGGAACTAACACAGATACGCAGTATTTT.

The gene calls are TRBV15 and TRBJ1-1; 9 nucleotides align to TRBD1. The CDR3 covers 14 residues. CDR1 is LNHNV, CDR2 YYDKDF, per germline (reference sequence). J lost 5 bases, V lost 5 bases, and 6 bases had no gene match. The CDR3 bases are TGTGCCACCAGCCGCAGACAGGGGGAGACTGAAGCTTTCTTT. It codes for CATSRRQGETEAFF.

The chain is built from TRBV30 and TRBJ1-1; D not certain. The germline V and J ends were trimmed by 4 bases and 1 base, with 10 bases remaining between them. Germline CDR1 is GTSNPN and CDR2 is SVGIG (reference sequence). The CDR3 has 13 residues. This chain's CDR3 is CAWNVQENTEAFF. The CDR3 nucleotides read TGTGCCTGGAATGTGCAGGAGAACACTGAAGCTTTCTTT. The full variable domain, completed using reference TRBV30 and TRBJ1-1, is SQTIHQWPATLVQPVGSPLSLECTVEGTSNPNLYWYRQAAGRGLQLLFYSVGIGQISSEVPQNLSASRPQDRQFILSSKKLLLSDSGFYLCAWNVQENTEAFFGQGTRLTVV.

This CDR3 is CASSYSKQGTYNEQFF. DNA for the CDR3: TGTGCCAGCAGTTACTCGAAACAGGGGACCTACAATGAGCAGTTCTTC. The chain joins TRBV6-5 to TRBJ2-1, with TRBD1 matching 7 bases. Germline V CDR1 and CDR2: MNHEY, SVGAGI. J was trimmed by 2 bases and V by 0 bases; bases with no gene match: 4. The CDR3 runs to 16 residues.

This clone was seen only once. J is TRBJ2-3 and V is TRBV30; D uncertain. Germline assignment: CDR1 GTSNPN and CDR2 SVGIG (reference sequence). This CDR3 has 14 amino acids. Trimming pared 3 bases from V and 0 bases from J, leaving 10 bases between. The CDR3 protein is CAWRAFSSTDTQYF. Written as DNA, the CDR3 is TGTGCCTGGAGGGCCTTCTCTAGCACAGATACGCAGTATTTT.

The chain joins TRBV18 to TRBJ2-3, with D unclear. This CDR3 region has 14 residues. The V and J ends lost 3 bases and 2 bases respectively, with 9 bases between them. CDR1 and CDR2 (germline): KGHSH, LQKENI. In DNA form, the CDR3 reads TGTGCCAGCTCACCTGGCAGAAACACAGATACGCAGTATTTT. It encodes CASSPGRNTDTQYF.

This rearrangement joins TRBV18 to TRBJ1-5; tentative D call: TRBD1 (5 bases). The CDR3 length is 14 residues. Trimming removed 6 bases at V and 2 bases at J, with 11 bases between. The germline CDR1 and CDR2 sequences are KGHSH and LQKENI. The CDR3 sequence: CASSGTFGNQPQHF. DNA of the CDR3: TGTGCCAGCTCGGGGACTTTTGGCAATCAGCCCCAGCATTTT. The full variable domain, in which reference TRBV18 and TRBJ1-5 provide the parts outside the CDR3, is NAGVMQNPRHLVRRRGQEARLRCSPMKGHSHVYWYRQLPEEGLKFMVYLQKENIIDESGMPKERFSAEFPKEGPSILRIQQVVRGDSAAYFCASSGTFGNQPQHFGDGTRLSIL.

CDR3 sequence reads: CASSFRRAPDTQYF. The DNA for the CDR3 is TGTGCCAGCAGCTTTCGGAGGGCCCCAGATACGCAGTATTTT. V and J are TRBV3-1 (or the pseudogene TRBV3-2) and TRBJ2-3, with D maybe TRBD2 (6 bases). The CDR3 is 14 residues long. Germline loops: CDR1 LGHDT, CDR2 YNNKEL (reference sequence). Between the trimmed V and J ends, which lost 5 bases and 4 bases, there was a span of 13 bases.

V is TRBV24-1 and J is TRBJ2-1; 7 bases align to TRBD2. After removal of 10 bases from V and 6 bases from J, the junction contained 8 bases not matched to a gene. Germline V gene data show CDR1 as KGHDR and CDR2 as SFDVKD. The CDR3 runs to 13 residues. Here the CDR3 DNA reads TGTGCCACGAGTACAGCGGGAAGCAATGAGCAGTTCTTC. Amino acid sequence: CATSTAGSNEQFF.

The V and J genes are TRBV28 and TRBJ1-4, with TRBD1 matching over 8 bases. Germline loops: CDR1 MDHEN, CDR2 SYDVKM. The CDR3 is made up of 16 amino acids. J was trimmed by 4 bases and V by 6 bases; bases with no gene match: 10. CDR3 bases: TGTGCCAGCAGACTCCGACAGGGGAGGATTAATGAAAAACTGTTTTTT. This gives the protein CASRLRQGRINEKLFF.

CDR3 nucleotide sequence: TGTGCCAGCACTAGATTTGTGGCCAACGTCCTGACTTTC. Protein: CASTRFVANVLTF. V and J are TRBV6-6 and TRBJ2-6, with D hard to call. The length of the CDR3 is 13 residues. Germline CDR1 is MNHNY and CDR2 is SVGAGI (reference sequence). V lost 7 bases and J lost 6, with 10 bases in between.

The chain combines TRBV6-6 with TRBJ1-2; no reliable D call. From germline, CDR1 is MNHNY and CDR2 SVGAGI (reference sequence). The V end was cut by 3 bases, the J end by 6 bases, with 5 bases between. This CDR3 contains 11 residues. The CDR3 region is CASSYRDGYTF. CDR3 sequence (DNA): TGTGCCAGCAGTTATCGGGATGGCTACACCTTC.

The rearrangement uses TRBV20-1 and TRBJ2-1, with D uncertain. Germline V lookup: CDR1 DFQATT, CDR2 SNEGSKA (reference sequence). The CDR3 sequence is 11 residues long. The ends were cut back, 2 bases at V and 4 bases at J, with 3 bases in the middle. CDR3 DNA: TGCAGTGCTAGACCTTACAATGAGCAGTTCTTC. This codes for CSARPYNEQFF.

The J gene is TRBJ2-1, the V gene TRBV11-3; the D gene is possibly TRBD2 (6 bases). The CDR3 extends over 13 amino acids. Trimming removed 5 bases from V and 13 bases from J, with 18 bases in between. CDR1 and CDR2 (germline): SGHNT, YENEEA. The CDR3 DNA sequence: TGTGCCAGCAGCACTATTCCGGGACTCCCACAGTTCTTC. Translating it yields CASSTIPGLPQFF.

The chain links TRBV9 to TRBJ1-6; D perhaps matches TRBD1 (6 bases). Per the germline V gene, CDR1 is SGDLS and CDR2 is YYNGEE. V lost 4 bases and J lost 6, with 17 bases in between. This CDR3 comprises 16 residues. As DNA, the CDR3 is TGTGCCAGCAGCACCGCGGACAGACCTTTTAATTCACCCCTCCACTTT. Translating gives CASSTADRPFNSPLHF.

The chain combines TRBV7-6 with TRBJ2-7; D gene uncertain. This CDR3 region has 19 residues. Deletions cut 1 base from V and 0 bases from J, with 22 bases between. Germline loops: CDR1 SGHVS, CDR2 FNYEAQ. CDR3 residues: CASSLGSTVGQPGSYEQYF. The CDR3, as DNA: TGTGCCAGCAGCTTAGGATCTACAGTGGGTCAGCCTGGCTCCTACGAGCAGTACTTC.

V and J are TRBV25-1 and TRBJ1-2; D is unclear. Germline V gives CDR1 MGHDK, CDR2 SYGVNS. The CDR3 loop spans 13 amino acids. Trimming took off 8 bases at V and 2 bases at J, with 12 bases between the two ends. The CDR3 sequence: CASSRGLNYGYTF. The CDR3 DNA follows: TGTGCCAGCTCCCGCGGCCTCAACTATGGCTACACCTTC.

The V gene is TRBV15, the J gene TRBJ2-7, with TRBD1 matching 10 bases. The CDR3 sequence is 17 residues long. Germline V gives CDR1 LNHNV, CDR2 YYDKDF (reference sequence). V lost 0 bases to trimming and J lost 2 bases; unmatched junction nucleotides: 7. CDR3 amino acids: CATSRDRQGAYPYEQYF. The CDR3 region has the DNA TGTGCCACCAGCAGAGATAGACAGGGGGCCTATCCCTACGAGCAGTACTTC.

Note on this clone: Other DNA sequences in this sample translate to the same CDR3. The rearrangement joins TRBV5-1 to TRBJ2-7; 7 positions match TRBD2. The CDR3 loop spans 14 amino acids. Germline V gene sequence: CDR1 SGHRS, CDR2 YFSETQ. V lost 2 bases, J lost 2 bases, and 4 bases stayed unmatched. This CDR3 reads CASSLLGGTYEQYF. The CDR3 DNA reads TGCGCCAGCAGCTTACTGGGGGGGACCTACGAGCAGTACTTC.